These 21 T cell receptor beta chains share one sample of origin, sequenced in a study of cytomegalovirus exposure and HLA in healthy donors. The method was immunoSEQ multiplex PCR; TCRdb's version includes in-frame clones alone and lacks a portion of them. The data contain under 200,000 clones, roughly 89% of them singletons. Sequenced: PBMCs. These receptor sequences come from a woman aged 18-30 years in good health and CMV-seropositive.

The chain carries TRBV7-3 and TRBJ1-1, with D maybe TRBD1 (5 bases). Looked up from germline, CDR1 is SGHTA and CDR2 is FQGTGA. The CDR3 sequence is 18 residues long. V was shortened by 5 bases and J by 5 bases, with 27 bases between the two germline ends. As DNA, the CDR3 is TGTGCCAGCAGCCTAGAGGCAGGGCGTATCGGTTGGTGGACTGAAGCTTTCTTT. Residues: CASSLEAGRIGWWTEAFF. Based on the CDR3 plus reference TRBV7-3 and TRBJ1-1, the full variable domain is GAGVSQTPSNKVTEKGKYVELRCDPISGHTALYWYRQSLGQGPEFLIYFQGTGAADDSGLPNDRFFAVRPEGSVSTLKIQRTERGDSAVYLCASSLEAGRIGWWTEAFFGQGTRLTVV.

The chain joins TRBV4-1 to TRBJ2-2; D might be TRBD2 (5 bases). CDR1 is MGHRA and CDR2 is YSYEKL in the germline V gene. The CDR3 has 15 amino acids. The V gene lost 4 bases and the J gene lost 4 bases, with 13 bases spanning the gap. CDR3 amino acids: CASSPIGRGTGELFF. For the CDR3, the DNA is TGCGCCAGCAGCCCCATCGGACGGGGCACCGGGGAGCTGTTTTTT.

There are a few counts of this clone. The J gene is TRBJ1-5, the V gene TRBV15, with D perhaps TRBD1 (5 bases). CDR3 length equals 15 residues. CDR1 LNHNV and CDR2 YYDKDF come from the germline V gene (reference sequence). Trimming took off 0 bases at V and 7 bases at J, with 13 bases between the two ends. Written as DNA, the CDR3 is TGTGCCACCAGCAGAGATCAGGCAGGGCCCCAGCCCCAGCATTTT. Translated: CATSRDQAGPQPQHF.

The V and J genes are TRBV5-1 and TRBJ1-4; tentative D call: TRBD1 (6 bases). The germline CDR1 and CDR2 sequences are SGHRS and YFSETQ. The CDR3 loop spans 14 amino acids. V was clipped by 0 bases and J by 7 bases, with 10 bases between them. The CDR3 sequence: CASSLAGGSEKLFF. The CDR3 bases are TGCGCCAGCAGCTTGGCGGGGGGCTCTGAAAAACTGTTTTTT.

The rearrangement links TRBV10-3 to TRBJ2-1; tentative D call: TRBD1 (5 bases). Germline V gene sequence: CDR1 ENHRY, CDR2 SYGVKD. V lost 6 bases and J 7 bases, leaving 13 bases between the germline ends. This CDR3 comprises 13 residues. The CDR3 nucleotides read TGTGCCATCAGCGCCTCGACAGAGAATGAGCAGTTCTTC. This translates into CAISASTENEQFF.

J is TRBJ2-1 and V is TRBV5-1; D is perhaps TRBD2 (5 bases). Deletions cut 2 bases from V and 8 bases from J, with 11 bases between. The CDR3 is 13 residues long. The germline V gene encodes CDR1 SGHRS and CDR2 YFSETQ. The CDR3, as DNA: TGCGCCAGCAGCTTAGGAAGCGGATATGAGCAGTTCTTC. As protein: CASSLGSGYEQFF.

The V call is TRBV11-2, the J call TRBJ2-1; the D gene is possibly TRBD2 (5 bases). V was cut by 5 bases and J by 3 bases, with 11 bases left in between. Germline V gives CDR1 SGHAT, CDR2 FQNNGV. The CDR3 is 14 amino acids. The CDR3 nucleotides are TGTGCCAGCAGCCCTGGACTGGACTACAATGAGCAGTTCTTC. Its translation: CASSPGLDYNEQFF.

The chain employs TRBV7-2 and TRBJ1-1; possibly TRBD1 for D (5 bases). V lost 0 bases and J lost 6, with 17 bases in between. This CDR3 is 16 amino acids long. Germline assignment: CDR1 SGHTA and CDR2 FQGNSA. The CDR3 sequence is CASSLARGRVVSEAFF. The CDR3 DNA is TGTGCCAGCAGCTTAGCCCGGGGGAGGGTGGTATCTGAAGCTTTCTTT.

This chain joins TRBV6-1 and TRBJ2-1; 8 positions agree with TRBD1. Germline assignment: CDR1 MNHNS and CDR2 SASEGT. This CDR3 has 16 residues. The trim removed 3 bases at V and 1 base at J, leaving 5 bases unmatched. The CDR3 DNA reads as TGTGCCAGCAGTGAGATACAGGGGGTTTCCTACAATGAGCAGTTCTTC. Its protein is CASSEIQGVSYNEQFF.

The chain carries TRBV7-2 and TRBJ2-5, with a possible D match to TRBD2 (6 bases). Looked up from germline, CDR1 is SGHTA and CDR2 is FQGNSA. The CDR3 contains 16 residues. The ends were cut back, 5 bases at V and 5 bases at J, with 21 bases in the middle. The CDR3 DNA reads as TGTGCCAGCAGCGCGGGGACTGCTCGCCTTAGGGAGACCCAGTACTTC. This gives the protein CASSAGTARLRETQYF.

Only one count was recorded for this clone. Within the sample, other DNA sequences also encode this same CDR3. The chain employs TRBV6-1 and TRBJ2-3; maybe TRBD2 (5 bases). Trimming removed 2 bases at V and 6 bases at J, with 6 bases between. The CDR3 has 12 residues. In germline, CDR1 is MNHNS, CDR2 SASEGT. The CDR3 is CASSETGDTQYF. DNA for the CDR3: TGTGCCAGCAGTGAAACGGGGGATACGCAGTATTTT.

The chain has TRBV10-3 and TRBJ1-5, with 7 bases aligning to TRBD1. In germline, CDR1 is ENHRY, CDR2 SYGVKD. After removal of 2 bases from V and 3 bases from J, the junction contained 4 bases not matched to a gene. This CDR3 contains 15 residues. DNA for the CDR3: TGTGCCATCAGTGAGGCGACAGGGCCCAATCAGCCCCAGCATTTT. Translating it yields CAISEATGPNQPQHF.

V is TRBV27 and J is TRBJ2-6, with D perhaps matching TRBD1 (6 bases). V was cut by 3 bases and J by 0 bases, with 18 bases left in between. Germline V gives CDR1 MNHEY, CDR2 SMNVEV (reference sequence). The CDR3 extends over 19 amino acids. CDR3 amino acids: CASSFIRDMDPSGANVLTF. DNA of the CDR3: TGTGCCAGCAGTTTTATCCGGGACATGGACCCCTCTGGGGCCAACGTCCTGACTTTC.

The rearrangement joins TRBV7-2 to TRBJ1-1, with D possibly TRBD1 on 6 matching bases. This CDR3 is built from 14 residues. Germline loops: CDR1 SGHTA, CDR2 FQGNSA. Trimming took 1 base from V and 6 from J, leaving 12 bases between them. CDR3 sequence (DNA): TGTGCCAGCAGCTTAGTAATAGGGGGACCTGAAGCTTTCTTT. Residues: CASSLVIGGPEAFF.

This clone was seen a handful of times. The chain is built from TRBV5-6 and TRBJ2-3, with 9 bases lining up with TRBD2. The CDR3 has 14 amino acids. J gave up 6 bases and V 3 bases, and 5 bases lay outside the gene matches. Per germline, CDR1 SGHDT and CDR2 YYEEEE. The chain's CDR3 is CASSSVAGVDTQYF. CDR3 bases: TGTGCCAGCAGCTCGGTAGCGGGAGTGGATACGCAGTATTTT. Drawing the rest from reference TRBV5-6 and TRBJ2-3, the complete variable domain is DAGVTQSPTHLIKTRGQQVTLRCSPKSGHDTVSWYQQALGQGPQFIFQYYEEEERQRGNFPDRFSGHQFPNYSSELNVNALLLGDSALYLCASSSVAGVDTQYFGPGTRLTVL.

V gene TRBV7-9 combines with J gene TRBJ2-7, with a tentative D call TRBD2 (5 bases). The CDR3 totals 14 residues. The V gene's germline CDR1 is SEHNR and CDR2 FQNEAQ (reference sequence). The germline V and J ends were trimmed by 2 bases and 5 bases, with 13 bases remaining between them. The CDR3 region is CASSLSGGVHEQYF. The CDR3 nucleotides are TGTGCCAGCAGCTTAAGCGGAGGAGTACACGAGCAGTACTTC.

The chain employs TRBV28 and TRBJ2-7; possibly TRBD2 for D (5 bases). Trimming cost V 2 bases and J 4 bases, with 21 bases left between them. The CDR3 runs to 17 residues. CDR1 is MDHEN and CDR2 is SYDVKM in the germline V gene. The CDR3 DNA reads TGTGCCAGCAGTTTAGGTATCGGGGTTTTAGGGCGGTACGAGCAGTACTTC. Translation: CASSLGIGVLGRYEQYF.

DNA for the CDR3: TGTGCCAGCAGCCCCTCTGCGGGTTTTAATGAAAAACTGTTTTTT. It translates to CASSPSAGFNEKLFF. The chain employs TRBV5-4 and TRBJ1-4; D unresolved. The germline V and J ends were trimmed by 4 bases and 4 bases, with 14 bases remaining between them. CDR1 SGHNT and CDR2 YYREEE come from the germline V gene (reference sequence). This CDR3 is built from 15 residues.

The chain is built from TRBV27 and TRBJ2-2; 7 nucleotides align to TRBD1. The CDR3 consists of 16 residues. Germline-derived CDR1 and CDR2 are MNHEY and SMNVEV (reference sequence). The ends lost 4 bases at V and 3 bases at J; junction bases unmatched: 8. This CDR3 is CASSSDLQGYTGELFF. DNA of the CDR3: TGTGCCAGCAGTTCCGACTTACAGGGGTACACCGGGGAGCTGTTTTTT.

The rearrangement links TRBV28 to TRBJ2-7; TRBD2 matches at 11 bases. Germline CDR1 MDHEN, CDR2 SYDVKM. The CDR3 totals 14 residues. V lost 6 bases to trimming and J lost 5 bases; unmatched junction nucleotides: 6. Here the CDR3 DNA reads TGTGCCAGCAGCCCTAGCGGGAGGTATCACGAGCAGTACTTC. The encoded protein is CASSPSGRYHEQYF.

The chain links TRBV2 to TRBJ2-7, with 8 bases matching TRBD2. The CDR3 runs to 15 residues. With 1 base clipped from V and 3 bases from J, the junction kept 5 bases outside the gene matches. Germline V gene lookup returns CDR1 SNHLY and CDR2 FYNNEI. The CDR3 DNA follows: TGTGCCAGCAGTGAAGAACGGGGGGGTAGCTACGAGCAGTACTTC. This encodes CASSEERGGSYEQYF.